This T cell receptor (beta chain) was profiled in a study of vaccination effects on CD4 cells after COVID-19. TCRdb's copy holds only in-frame clones and misses some; the assay was immunoSEQ multiplex PCR. The sample has about 8,900 clones, under 85% seen once. Peptide-pool stimulation followed by sequencing identified expanded antigen-specific CD4+ clonotypes in the ViraFEST assay. Cultured cells yielded isolated CD4+ T cells after 10 days. Concerning this clone: Its antigen remains unknown.

V gave up 4 bases and J gave up 5 bases, with 6 bases separating them. The length of the CDR3 is 12 residues. Per germline, CDR1 SGHDN and CDR2 FVKESK. Specimen: CD4+ T cells from PBMCs cultured with HCoV-229E spike peptides, collected before COVID-19 vaccination. The V call is TRBV14, the J call TRBJ1-5; no clear D. The TCR originated in a human donor who received a COVID-19 vaccine. The chain's CDR3 is CASSRGDQPQHF. The CDR3 DNA follows: TGTGCCAGCAGCCGCGGTGATCAGCCCCAGCATTTT.